This T cell receptor (beta chain) was recovered during a study of Graves' ophthalmopathy and Graves' hyperthyroidism. Per germline, CDR1 LNHDA and CDR2 SQIVND (reference sequence). V dropped 4 bases and J dropped 0; count of bases not matched to a gene: 2. The length of the CDR3 is 15 residues. With respect to this clonotype: The antigen remains unidentified.

The authors amplified TCR beta CDR3 regions, and they did so from RNA transcripts for repertoire sequencing. Amplification began with first-round RT-PCR using HTBI primers, then second-round multiplex PCR was performed. Via MiXCR, TCRdb re-called the multiplex PCR reads, giving one row per CDR3 protein. The sample carries a few hundred thousand distinct CDR3 sequences, 15% to 20% recorded once. Study findings and constraints: At 70.59% sensitivity and about 72% specificity, the model predicted progression of the ophthalmopathy. Most expanded clonotypes from thyroid (those above 0.001 frequency) were also found in blood. Ophthalmopathy could be told apart from stable hyperthyroidism by a 13-signature model (about 90% sensitivity, roughly 81% specificity).

Sequenced material: peripheral blood. This clonotype was sampled from an adult woman with stable Graves' hyperthyroidism. J is TRBJ2-2 and V is TRBV19, with TRBD1 identical over 7 bases. The CDR3 spells CASSKTGANTGELFF. The CDR3 DNA follows: TGTGCCAGTAGTAAAACAGGGGCGAACACCGGGGAGCTGTTTTTT.